This T cell receptor (beta chain) was profiled in a study of metastatic and nonmetastatic thyroid tumors. The V end lost 7 bases, the J end lost 4 bases, and 17 bases lay between the germline ends. The CDR3 covers 15 residues. Germline CDR1 is KGHDR and CDR2 is SFDVKD. Every patient underwent thyroid surgery untreated. As to this clone: This clone may be a read error of a much larger clone one base away.

TCRdb re-called the PCR reads with MiXCR. The table shows about 92,000 clones, with under 15% occurring only once. Sequencing input: blood. The chain couples TRBV24-1 to TRBJ2-3; weak D call: TRBD1 (6 bases). The origin of this receptor is a female donor with papillary thyroid cancer or a benign thyroid nodule (not recorded which). Some clones in this sample may be carry-over from other donors' samples. CDR3 residues: CATRHTGTWADTQYF. In nucleotides, the CDR3 is TGTGCCACCAGACACACAGGGACATGGGCAGATACGCAGTATTTT.